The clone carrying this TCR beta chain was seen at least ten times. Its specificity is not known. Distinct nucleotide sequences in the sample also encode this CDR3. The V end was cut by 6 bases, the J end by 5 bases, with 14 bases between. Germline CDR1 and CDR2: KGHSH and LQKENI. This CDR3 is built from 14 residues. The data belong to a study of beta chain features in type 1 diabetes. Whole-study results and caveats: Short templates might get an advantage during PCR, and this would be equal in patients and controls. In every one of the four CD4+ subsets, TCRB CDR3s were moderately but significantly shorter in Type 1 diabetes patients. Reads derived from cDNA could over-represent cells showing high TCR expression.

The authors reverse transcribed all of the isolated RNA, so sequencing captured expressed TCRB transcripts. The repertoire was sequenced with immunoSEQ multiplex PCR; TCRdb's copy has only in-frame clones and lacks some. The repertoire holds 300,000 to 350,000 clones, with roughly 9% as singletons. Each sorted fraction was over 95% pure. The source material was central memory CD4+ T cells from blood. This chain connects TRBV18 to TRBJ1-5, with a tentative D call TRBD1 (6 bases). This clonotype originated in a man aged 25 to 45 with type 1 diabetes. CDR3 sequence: CASSQKGGDQPQHF. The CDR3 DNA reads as TGTGCCAGCTCTCAAAAGGGGGGGGATCAGCCCCAGCATTTT.